This note documents a single T cell receptor (beta chain) sequence. The antigen it binds to is not known. No base quality values were provided; no much bigger clone lies one nucleotide off. These data originate in a study of blood T cell repertoires in COVID-19 (dated by TCRdb to between 2020 and 2021). Notes on the research overall: Collaborator samples came from the United States, Italy and Spain and covered acute and convalescent phases of COVID-19. The material from the prospective study consisted of cDNA or gDNA derived from T cells, B-cell-depleted T cells, or PBMCs. HLA class I and class II types, where available, came from metadata supplied by the sample provider rather than from assay-based typing. A de-identified subject ID, COVID-19 status, age in years and sex were almost always included in the sample metadata. The repertoires were made available in a free public database intended to serve as a resource for research on the immune response to SARS-CoV-2. The samples were drawn from the first 160 participants of the ongoing ImmuneRACE study and from 1,254 subjects provided by 6 global collaborators. Subjects who had been exposed to COVID-19, were actively infected with it, or had recovered from it provided the deeply sampled blood TCRbeta repertoires that made up the dataset.

The junction carries 15 bases between V and J, which are trimmed by 5 bases and 5 bases respectively. The germline V gene (reference sequence) gives CDR1 as MNHEY and CDR2 as SMNVEV. Its CDR3 holds 14 amino acids, cysteine through phenylalanine. The entry retains the CDR3 DNA only, 42 bases that are in frame from base 1. TCRbeta CDR3 regions were amplified from genomic DNA using the immunoSEQ Assay, a bias-controlled multiplex PCR. As for the original processing: The number of nucleated cells in each sample was estimated by amplification of reference gene primers within the assay. Sequence reads were collapsed and filtered to measure the absolute abundance of every unique TCRbeta CDR3 rearrangement. For each sample, productive Simpson clonality was calculated by taking the square root of Simpson's diversity index across productive rearrangements. TCRdb holds this immuneACCESS table with in-frame rearrangements only. Some clones are missing; in checked studies, unresolved V genes explain under half, and the rest has no known cause. V and J calls and clone size are copied from that table; D and trimming were computed from the DNA. The sample table lists roughly 92,000 clones, 86% of them with a count of one. The ten largest clones capture approximately 10% of the sample.

Broader findings and caveats from the paper: The amount of clinical and demographic metadata varied by source and participant and was provided uncurated.

Collaborating institutions collected whole blood in K2EDTA tubes following their own protocols. For TCRbeta analysis, collaborator samples were shipped as frozen whole blood, as isolated PBMCs, or as DNA extracted from either sample type. This sequence originates from a man aged 45 to 65 with acute or convalescent COVID-19. Material: peripheral blood. The chain uses TRBV27 and TRBJ2-5; possibly the D gene is TRBD1, per 6 matching bases. CDR3 reads: CASSKWPGAETQYF. The nucleotide sequence reads TGTGCCAGCAGTAAATGGCCAGGGGCGGAGACCCAGTACTTC.